The 26 T cell receptor beta chains below were found in one sample sequenced in a study of shared clonotypes between healthy human individuals (dated by TCRdb to 2018 to 2021). The library was built by means of the immunoSEQ multiplex PCR assay. This is the immuneACCESS table as TCRdb keeps it, with only in-frame sequences that have V and J called. A part of the clones is gone; compared with another copy, unresolved V genes explain less than half, and the rest is unexplained. The sample contains about 2.3 million clones, approximately 93% of them found a single time. The ten biggest clones cover under 0.45% of the sample. Sequencing was carried out using naive CD4+ T cells from PBMCs. This specimen's cell subset or site label, interpreted: CD45RA+ positively selected. These receptors all stem from a man aged 18 to 35 in good health. Some clones in this sample may be carry-over from other donors' samples.

Worth noting for this clone: This sample also contains other DNA sequences that code for the same CDR3. The rearrangement uses TRBV7-9 and TRBJ2-5; 9 nucleotides line up with TRBD1. Per germline, CDR1 SEHNR and CDR2 FQNEAQ (reference sequence). V gave up 5 bases and J gave up 5 bases; unmatched junction bases: 3. The CDR3 runs to 13 residues. CDR3 nucleotides: TGTGCCAGCAGCCCAGGGACAGGGGAGACCCAGTACTTC. This gives the protein CASSPGTGETQYF.

A word on this clone: This same CDR3 is encoded by further DNA sequences in the sample. This sequence joins TRBV9 and TRBJ1-3; D ambiguous. The CDR3 sequence is 14 residues long. V was shortened by 2 bases and J by 0 bases, with 6 bases between the two germline ends. Germline V gene lookup returns CDR1 SGDLS and CDR2 YYNGEE. The CDR3, as DNA: TGTGCCAGCAGCGTGGGGAACTCTGGAAACACCATATATTTT. Amino acid sequence: CASSVGNSGNTIYF.

The chain links TRBV28 to TRBJ1-2; D call uncertain. V was clipped by 5 bases and J by 4 bases, with 14 bases between them. CDR1 is MDHEN and CDR2 is SYDVKM in the germline V gene. The CDR3 totals 14 residues. The DNA of the CDR3 is TGTGCCAGCAGTGGGAGACTAGGATCCTATGGCTACACCTTC. Translated: CASSGRLGSYGYTF.

The rearrangement joins TRBV30 to TRBJ2-2; D may be TRBD1 (5 bases). Trimming pared 2 bases from V and 4 bases from J, leaving 11 bases between. This CDR3 comprises 14 residues. Germline V gene sequence: CDR1 GTSNPN, CDR2 SVGIG (reference sequence). The CDR3 DNA reads TGTGCCTGGAGTAGGGGCTCGGGCACCGGGGAGCTGTTTTTT. Translated, it gives CAWSRGSGTGELFF.

The chain combines TRBV7-9 with TRBJ1-4; 9 bases are shared with TRBD1. With V trimmed by 5 bases and J by 8 bases, 6 bases remained unmatched. The CDR3 is made up of 14 amino acids. Germline V gene lookup returns CDR1 SEHNR and CDR2 FQNEAQ (reference sequence). The DNA of the CDR3 is TGTGCCAGCAGCACCCGACAGGGGGACGAAAAACTGTTTTTT. As protein: CASSTRQGDEKLFF.

The rearrangement links TRBV28 to TRBJ2-7, with TRBD2 matching over 10 bases. CDR3 length: 16 residues. Germline lookup yields CDR1 MDHEN and CDR2 SYDVKM. V was clipped by 3 bases and J by 3 bases; unmatched bases: 8. The CDR3 nucleotides are TGTGCCAGCAGTTTTTCGGCTAGCGGGAGTTACTACGAGCAGTACTTC. Translating gives CASSFSASGSYYEQYF.

This rearrangement joins TRBV5-1 to TRBJ2-7; 8 nucleotides agree with TRBD2. V dropped 0 bases and J dropped 2; count of bases not matched to a gene: 7. The CDR3 length is 16 residues. Germline lookup yields CDR1 SGHRS and CDR2 YFSETQ. CDR3 coding DNA: TGCGCCAGCAGCTTGGAGCCTAGCGGGTCCCCCTACGAGCAGTACTTC. It encodes CASSLEPSGSPYEQYF.

The rearrangement uses TRBV15 and TRBJ1-5; tentatively, D is TRBD1 (6 bases). This CDR3 is built from 15 residues. Trimming pared 7 bases from V and 2 bases from J, leaving 15 bases between. The germline V gene encodes CDR1 LNHNV and CDR2 YYDKDF (reference sequence). The CDR3 here is CATNSGTTGNQPQHF. The CDR3 DNA reads as TGTGCCACCAACTCCGGGACAACGGGCAATCAGCCCCAGCATTTT.

The V gene is TRBV5-1, the J gene TRBJ2-7; 7 nucleotides agree with TRBD1. CDR3 length equals 15 residues. Per germline, CDR1 SGHRS and CDR2 YFSETQ. J lost 6 bases, V lost 0 bases, and 9 bases had no gene match. This chain's CDR3 is CASSLGRQGKGEQYF. In DNA, the CDR3 is TGCGCCAGCAGCTTGGGGCGACAGGGAAAGGGCGAGCAGTACTTC.

V usage is TRBV6-6 and J usage is TRBJ2-7, with D perhaps matching TRBD1 (6 bases). The CDR3 runs 12 residues. V was cut by 5 bases and J by 7 bases, with 12 bases left in between. Germline V lookup: CDR1 MNHNY, CDR2 SVGAGI (reference sequence). The CDR3 loop reads CASSLGAREQYF. The CDR3 DNA reads as TGTGCCAGCAGTCTGGGGGCGCGGGAGCAGTACTTC.

J is TRBJ1-5 and V is TRBV4-1, with D hard to call. Trimming left V 1 base short and J 7 bases short, with 8 bases between. Germline V gene data show CDR1 as MGHRA and CDR2 as YSYEKL. The CDR3 runs to 13 residues. Written as DNA, the CDR3 is TGCGCCAGCAGCCAAGCTGACGGCCAGCCCCAGCATTTT. Translated: CASSQADGQPQHF.

Note on this clone: Other DNA sequences in this sample translate to the same CDR3. The genes are TRBV7-2 and TRBJ2-1; TRBD1 agrees at 10 bases. This CDR3 spans 14 amino acids. Germline V lookup: CDR1 SGHTA, CDR2 FQGNSA. Germline trimming cut 7 bases from V and 7 bases from J; bases unmatched to any gene: 7. CDR3: CASTPGQGYNEQFF. The CDR3 DNA reads TGTGCCAGCACCCCGGGACAGGGGTATAATGAGCAGTTCTTC.

The V and J genes are TRBV11-2 and TRBJ2-3; 9 bases line up with TRBD2. The V gene end was trimmed by 1 base and the J gene end by 2 bases; junction bases not matched to a gene: 4. CDR1 SGHAT and CDR2 FQNNGV come from the germline V gene. This CDR3 has 16 residues. The DNA for the CDR3 is TGTGCCAGCAGCTTAGTTAGCGGGAGAGACACAGATACGCAGTATTTT. This translates into CASSLVSGRDTDTQYF.

This chain uses TRBV18 with TRBJ1-3, with D perhaps matching TRBD1 (6 bases). Germline loops: CDR1 KGHSH, CDR2 LQKENI. With 6 bases removed from V and 0 bases from J, the gap between germline ends came to 15 bases. This CDR3 comprises 16 residues. DNA of the CDR3: TGTGCCAGCTCGAAACCGGGACACCCCTCTGGAAACACCATATATTTT. This encodes CASSKPGHPSGNTIYF.

This clone was counted a few times. This specimen includes other DNA sequences encoding the same CDR3. The rearrangement links TRBV28 to TRBJ1-1; D is unresolved. The V end lost 3 bases, the J end lost 3 bases, and 5 bases lay between the germline ends. Germline V lookup: CDR1 MDHEN, CDR2 SYDVKM. This CDR3 region has 12 residues. The CDR3 DNA is TGTGCCAGCAGTTTGCGGGACACTGAAGCTTTCTTT. Protein: CASSLRDTEAFF.

The CDR3 region has the DNA TGCGCCAGCAGCTCCCGCTCGGCTACTAGCACAGATACGCAGTATTTT. Translated: CASSSRSATSTDTQYF. This chain joins TRBV5-1 and TRBJ2-3; D gene unclear. The CDR3 loop spans 16 amino acids. Trimming cost V 3 bases and J 0 bases, with 14 bases left between them. Per germline, CDR1 SGHRS and CDR2 YFSETQ.

This chain joins TRBV9 and TRBJ1-2; D gene unclear. The CDR3 runs to 14 residues. CDR1 and CDR2 from the germline V gene are SGDLS and YYNGEE. The V and J ends lost 4 bases and 3 bases respectively, with 13 bases between them. CDR3 coding DNA: TGTGCCAGCAGCCCCGAGGCCGGATACTATGGCTACACCTTC. This translates into CASSPEAGYYGYTF.

This sequence joins TRBV28 and TRBJ1-5; weak D call: TRBD1 (5 bases). This CDR3 is 17 amino acids long. Germline CDR1 reads MDHEN; CDR2 reads SYDVKM. Trimming pared 3 bases from V and 0 bases from J, leaving 15 bases between. CDR3 sequence: CASSLGRPKNSNQPQHF. CDR3 DNA sequence: TGTGCCAGCAGTTTGGGGCGACCCAAGAATAGCAATCAGCCCCAGCATTTT.

The J gene is TRBJ2-1, the V gene TRBV19, with D tentatively TRBD1 (5 bases). This CDR3 has 16 residues. Trimming pared 1 base from V and 4 bases from J, leaving 14 bases between. The germline gives CDR1 LNHDA, CDR2 SQIVND (reference sequence). The CDR3 coding sequence is TGTGCCAGTAGTATAGTCCCCAGGGCCCCGTACAATGAGCAGTTCTTC. Amino acid sequence: CASSIVPRAPYNEQFF.

The rearrangement links TRBV4-3 to TRBJ2-1; the D is unclear. Per germline, CDR1 LGHNA and CDR2 YSLEER. The CDR3 totals 15 residues. V was clipped by 0 bases and J by 9 bases, with 15 bases between them. CDR3 sequence reads: CASSQEKSHWSEQFF. Written as DNA, the CDR3 is TGCGCCAGCAGCCAAGAAAAGTCTCATTGGAGTGAGCAGTTCTTC.

This chain links TRBV4-1 with TRBJ2-3; TRBD2 aligns across 13 bases. V was pared by 3 bases and J by 0 bases, with 12 bases of the junction left unmatched. CDR3 size: 20 residues. Looked up from germline, CDR1 is MGHRA and CDR2 is YSYEKL. The CDR3, as DNA: TGCGCCAGCAGCCAGCTGAGGGGGACTAGCGGGGATAGTAGCACAGATACGCAGTATTTT. This gives the protein CASSQLRGTSGDSSTDTQYF.

The genes are TRBV10-3 and TRBJ1-1; D may be TRBD1 (5 bases). Germline V CDR1 and CDR2: ENHRY, SYGVKD. This CDR3 region has 15 residues. The ends were cut back, 0 bases at V and 5 bases at J, with 13 bases in the middle. As DNA, the CDR3 is TGTGCCATCAGTGAGTCAACAGGTTTGGTGACTGAAGCTTTCTTT. Protein: CAISESTGLVTEAFF.

The V and J genes are TRBV2 and TRBJ2-7; possibly TRBD1 for D (5 bases). Germline V gene data show CDR1 as SNHLY and CDR2 as FYNNEI. This CDR3 is built from 11 residues. V lost 7 bases, J lost 6 bases, and 10 bases lay in between. CDR3 in amino acids: CASTGSGEQYF. The CDR3 region has the DNA TGTGCCAGCACAGGGTCGGGCGAGCAGTACTTC.

The chain has TRBV2 and TRBJ2-5, with D perhaps TRBD1 (6 bases). This CDR3 comprises 15 residues. V was shortened by 4 bases and J by 1 base, with 13 bases between the two germline ends. Germline V gene data show CDR1 as SNHLY and CDR2 as FYNNEI. The DNA of the CDR3 is TGTGCCAGCAGTGGGACAGCTGGTTCCCAAGAGACCCAGTACTTC. This translates into CASSGTAGSQETQYF.

The chain joins TRBV6-1 to TRBJ2-1; the match to TRBD2 covers 8 bases. This CDR3 has 15 amino acids. With V trimmed by 10 bases and J by 4 bases, 12 bases remained unmatched. The V gene's germline CDR1 is MNHNS and CDR2 SASEGT. Here the CDR3 DNA reads TGTGCCACGATACCCGGAACTAGCGGATACAATGAGCAGTTCTTC. Encoded protein: CATIPGTSGYNEQFF.

The table lists this clone with a count of one. The rearrangement uses TRBV5-1 and TRBJ2-3, with 7 bases fitting TRBD1. V lost 0 bases and J lost 4; bases outside the gene matches: 8. CDR3 length equals 16 residues. The germline V gene encodes CDR1 SGHRS and CDR2 YFSETQ. CDR3 DNA: TGCGCCAGCAGCTTGGACGACAGGGTCCGCGCAGATACGCAGTATTTT. It yields the protein CASSLDDRVRADTQYF.